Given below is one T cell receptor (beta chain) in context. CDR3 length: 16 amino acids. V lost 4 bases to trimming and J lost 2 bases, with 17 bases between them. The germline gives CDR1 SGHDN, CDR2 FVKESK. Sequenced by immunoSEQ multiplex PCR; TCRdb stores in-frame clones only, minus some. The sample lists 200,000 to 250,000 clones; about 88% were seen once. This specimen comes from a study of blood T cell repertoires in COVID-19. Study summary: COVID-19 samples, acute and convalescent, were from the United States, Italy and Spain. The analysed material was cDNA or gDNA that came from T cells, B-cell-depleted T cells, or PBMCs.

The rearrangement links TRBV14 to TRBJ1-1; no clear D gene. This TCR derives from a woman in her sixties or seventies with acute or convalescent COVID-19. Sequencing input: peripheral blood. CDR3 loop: CASSPRQTPVNTEAFF. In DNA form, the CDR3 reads TGTGCCAGCAGCCCGAGACAAACCCCCGTTAACACTGAAGCTTTCTTT.